Each of the 23 T cell receptor beta chains below was sequenced from the same sample in a study of T cells in Graves' hyperthyroidism and ophthalmopathy (dated by TCRdb to between 2019 and 2020). Preparation of the library involved multiplex PCR. The instrument was an Illumina HiSeq 2000. The TCR beta CDR3 regions were amplified from the RNA transcripts. For the first round of RT-PCR on the TCR CDR3, the HTBI primer set was used together with the Qiagen OneStep RT-PCR kit. Using fastp trimming at Q25 and MiXCR clonotype assembly, TCRdb reanalyzed the public sequencing data and kept in-frame beta chains. Each CDR3 protein appears once, grouped with its most common genes and DNA. The sample yields 500,000 to 600,000 distinct CDR3 sequences; approximately 49% were counted once. The leading ten clones occupy approximately 44% of the sample. The sequencing input was peripheral blood or thyroid tissue (not recorded which). The source is an adult woman with Graves' disease, either hyperthyroidism or ophthalmopathy (not recorded which).

The genes are TRBV10-3 and TRBJ2-7, with 9 bases aligning to TRBD2. The ends lost 5 bases at V and 0 bases at J; junction bases unmatched: 8. From germline, CDR1 is ENHRY and CDR2 SYGVKD. This CDR3 has 16 residues. As DNA, the CDR3 is TGTGCCATCAGTTTTGGGGTAGCGGGAGCCTCCTACGAGCAGTACTTC. Protein product: CAISFGVAGASYEQYF.

About this clonotype itself: Because the CDR3 is missing its conserved closing phenylalanine or tryptophan, this is likely a read error. The V and J genes are TRBV7-1 and TRBJ2-7; maybe TRBD1 (5 bases). TRBV7-1 is an ORF for which the function is uncertain. The CDR3 covers 14 residues. V shed 5 bases and J shed 0 bases, with 11 bases lying between them. Here the CDR3 reads CASSGALSSYEQYS. CDR3 DNA sequence: TGTGCCAGCAGCGGGGCCTTGAGCTCCTACGAGCAGTACTCC.

This clonotype appeared a few times. Here the CDR3 DNA reads TGCAGCGTTAACGCCCCCTCCGTCCGTGGCTACACCTTC. Translation gives CSVNAPSVRGYTF. The chain links TRBV20-1 to TRBJ1-2; D ambiguous. The germline gives CDR1 DFQATT, CDR2 SNEGSKA (reference sequence). This CDR3 spans 13 amino acids.

This clonotype was seen a single time. This rearrangement joins TRBV10-3 to TRBJ2-5, with TRBD1 matching 9 bases. V lost 6 bases to trimming and J lost 9 bases; unmatched junction nucleotides: 11. CDR1 ENHRY and CDR2 SYGVKD come from the germline V gene. The CDR3 contains 14 residues. The CDR3 coding sequence is TGTGCCATCAGGGGAGGACAGGGGCCCTTTTCCCAGTACTTC. Encoded protein: CAIRGGQGPFSQYF.

This clonotype was picked up many times. This chain links TRBV5-5 with TRBJ1-1; TRBD1 might be the D (6 bases). Trimming pared 0 bases from V and 13 bases from J, leaving 10 bases between. This CDR3 region has 11 residues. Germline assignment: CDR1 SGHKS and CDR2 YYEKEE (reference sequence). The CDR3 is CASSLAGAGFF. CDR3 DNA sequence: TGTGCCAGCAGCTTGGCAGGGGCTGGTTTCTTT.

V and J are TRBV4-1 and TRBJ2-5; possibly TRBD2 for D (6 bases). The V end was cut by 3 bases, the J end by 3 bases, with 14 bases between. This CDR3 has 15 residues. Germline V gene sequence: CDR1 MGHRA, CDR2 YSYEKL. CDR3 sequence reads: CASSQVIAAEETQYF. CDR3 in DNA: TGCGCCAGCAGCCAGGTTATAGCGGCCGAAGAGACCCAGTACTTC.

The sample holds one count of this clonotype. Sequence at one end of the junction differs from germline and may be a read error. This chain links TRBV10-3 with TRBJ2-7, with TRBD1 matching over 7 bases. CDR3 length equals 14 residues. The germline CDR1 and CDR2 sequences are ENHRY and SYGVKD. CDR3 protein: CAIRGTDSSYEQYF. In nucleotides, the CDR3 is TGTGCGATCAGGGGGACGGATAGCTCCTACGAGCAGTACTTC.

The J gene is TRBJ2-7, the V gene TRBV7-2, with D maybe TRBD2 (6 bases). The germline V gene encodes CDR1 SGHTA and CDR2 FQGNSA. The CDR3 is 17 residues long. The V gene lost 2 bases and the J gene lost 6 bases, with 23 bases spanning the gap. CDR3 DNA sequence: TGTGCCAGCAGCTTAACCCCGGGCGGAACGGGAGCCCGCGAGCAGTACTTC. Protein sequence: CASSLTPGGTGAREQYF.

The chain carries TRBV7-2 and TRBJ1-1; D call uncertain. Trimming removed 6 bases at V and 0 bases at J, with 11 bases between. This CDR3 contains 14 residues. The germline V gene has CDR1 SGHTA and CDR2 FQGNSA. The DNA for the CDR3 is TGTGCCAGCAGTAGGGAGGGATTGAACACTGAAGCTTTCTTT. Its protein product is CASSREGLNTEAFF.

This clonotype was seen ten or more times. This chain links TRBV6-2 or TRBV6-3 with TRBJ2-2; TRBD2 aligns across 8 bases. The CDR3 covers 16 residues. CDR1 and CDR2 from the germline V gene are MNHEY and SVGEGT. The V segment lost 2 bases and the J segment 3 bases; nucleotides outside the gene matches: 5. The CDR3 coding sequence is TGTGCCAGCAGTTACAGTAGCGGGACGGACACCGGGGAGCTGTTTTTT. Protein: CASSYSSGTDTGELFF.

V and J are TRBV15 and TRBJ2-5, with 7 bases that match TRBD1. The CDR3 is 14 amino acids. With V trimmed by 2 bases and J by 4 bases, 4 bases remained unmatched. Per germline, CDR1 LNHNV and CDR2 YYDKDF (reference sequence). CDR3: CATSRRDSLETQYF. DNA of the CDR3: TGTGCCACCAGCAGAAGGGACAGCTTAGAGACCCAGTACTTC.

The chain links TRBV2 to TRBJ1-2; no clear D gene. The germline gives CDR1 SNHLY, CDR2 FYNNEI. This CDR3 contains 13 residues. Trimming pared 8 bases from V and 0 bases from J, leaving 10 bases between. Here the CDR3 reads CASLRDPNYGYTF. Here the CDR3 DNA reads TGTGCCAGCCTACGGGATCCTAACTATGGCTACACCTTC.

CDR3 bases: TGTGCTAGCCATGCCCAGAGGGAGACCCAGTACTTC. It specifies CASHAQRETQYF. The V call is TRBV7-7, the J call TRBJ2-5; no reliable D call. CDR3 size: 12 residues. Germline CDR1 SSHAT, CDR2 FNYEAQ (reference sequence).

V gene TRBV10-2 combines with J gene TRBJ1-6; 7 nucleotides match TRBD1. CDR1 and CDR2 (germline): WSHSY, SAAADI. The CDR3 is 15 residues long. V lost 8 bases to trimming and J lost 6 bases; unmatched junction nucleotides: 10. CDR3 DNA sequence: TGCGCCAGCCTAGCGGAGACAGGGCTTAATTCACCCCTCCACTTT. This encodes CASLAETGLNSPLHF.

Details on this clonotype: Given the absence of the conserved phenylalanine or tryptophan at the CDR3 end, a read error is likely. No DNA is shown, since the ends of the CDR3 on it are uncertain; the CDR3 is the one TCRdb lists. The chain is built from TRBV14 and TRBJ1-3. The germline V gene encodes CDR1 SGHDN and CDR2 FVKESK. The CDR3 is made up of 8 amino acids, end residues included. CDR3 residues: CASSHRIT.

The count of this clonotype is one. This sequence joins TRBV7-9 and TRBJ1-5, with a tentative D call TRBD1 (5 bases). Deletions cut 3 bases from V and 7 bases from J, with 16 bases between. This CDR3 has 15 residues. Germline V gene data show CDR1 as SEHNR and CDR2 as FQNEAQ (reference sequence). In nucleotides, the CDR3 is TGTGCCAGCAGCTTGTCCAGGGAGGGAACCCAGCCCCAGCATTTT. It encodes CASSLSREGTQPQHF.

Many counts were recorded for this clonotype. The chain couples TRBV5-1 to TRBJ1-5; 10 bases align to TRBD1. This CDR3 has 14 amino acids. CDR1 SGHRS and CDR2 YFSETQ come from the germline V gene. J gave up 7 bases and V 4 bases, and 5 bases lay outside the gene matches. The chain's CDR3 is CASSQGQGGQPQHF. The CDR3 bases are TGCGCCAGCAGCCAAGGACAGGGGGGACAGCCCCAGCATTTT.

The rearrangement uses TRBV15 and TRBJ2-5, with 11 bases lining up with TRBD2. The DNA end is a closer match to TRBJ2-7, so the J assignment may be wrong. Germline loops: CDR1 LNHNV, CDR2 YYDKDF (reference sequence). The CDR3 length is 17 residues. CDR3 loop: CATSRVTLAGVFYEQYF. The CDR3 nucleotides read TGTGCCACCAGCAGAGTTACACTAGCGGGAGTCTTCTACGAGCAGTACTTC.

This clonotype was seen just once. The chain uses TRBV29-1 and TRBJ2-7, with 7 bases that match TRBD1. V was clipped by 8 bases and J by 7 bases; unmatched bases: 14. The CDR3 length is 13 residues. Germline V gene lookup returns CDR1 SQVTM and CDR2 ANQGSEA. This CDR3 reads CSSWGRQGEEQYF. The DNA of the CDR3 is TGCAGCAGTTGGGGCCGACAGGGTGAGGAGCAGTACTTC.

V usage is TRBV19 and J usage is TRBJ1-2, with D uncertain. The CDR3 sequence is 13 residues long. Trimming removed 6 bases at V and 6 bases at J, with 14 bases between. The germline V gene has CDR1 LNHDA and CDR2 SQIVND (reference sequence). In nucleotides, the CDR3 is TGTGCCAGTAGACCTCGGGGTTTGGATGGCTACACCTTC. This encodes CASRPRGLDGYTF. The variable domain in full, completed from reference TRBV19 and TRBJ1-2, reads DGGITQSPKYLFRKEGQNVTLSCEQNLNHDAMYWYRQDPGQGLRLIYYSQIVNDFQKGDIAEGYSVSREKKESFPLTVTSAQKNPTAFYLCASRPRGLDGYTFGSGTRLTVV.

Many counts were recorded for this clonotype. V gene TRBV20-1 combines with J gene TRBJ1-2; D is unclear. CDR1 and CDR2 (germline): DFQATT, SNEGSKA (reference sequence). The V and J ends lost 0 bases and 4 bases respectively, with 12 bases between them. This CDR3 has 14 amino acids. CDR3 DNA sequence: TGCAGTGCTAGAGATAGGGCGACTTCCTATGGCTACACCTTC. Amino acid sequence: CSARDRATSYGYTF.

In its sample, this clonotype was seen once. The rearrangement uses TRBV12-3 or TRBV12-4 and TRBJ1-2, with D unresolved. V dropped 6 bases and J dropped 8 bases, with 19 bases sitting between them. This CDR3 has 14 residues. As DNA, the CDR3 is TGTGCCAGCAGGATGAGTGGTGCGGCTGGGGGCTACACCTTC. Residues: CASRMSGAAGGYTF.

The rearrangement links TRBV2 to TRBJ1-4; D is possibly TRBD1 (6 bases). Trimming cost V 7 bases and J 6 bases, with 12 bases left between them. The CDR3 totals 13 residues. Germline V lookup: CDR1 SNHLY, CDR2 FYNNEI. Here the CDR3 DNA reads TGTGCCAGCACTGGGGGCGTCTATGAAAAACTGTTTTTT. This sequence encodes CASTGGVYEKLFF.